This TCR beta chain was sequenced during a study of blood T cell repertoires in COVID-19. Turning to the study itself: The samples span acute and convalescent COVID-19 from the United States, Italy and Spain. Nucleic acid was either cDNA or gDNA, and it came from T cells, B-cell-depleted T cells, or PBMCs.

This CDR3 is built from 17 residues. Germline V lookup: CDR1 KGHSY, CDR2 FQNENV. V dropped 5 bases and J dropped 2; count of bases not matched to a gene: 14. Under the authors' procedure: By means of reference gene primer amplification, nucleated cell counts were estimated. The assay was immunoSEQ multiplex PCR, and TCRdb's table has in-frame clones only and misses some. V and J calls plus clone size are reproduced from that table; the DNA served to infer D and trimming. The sample holds fewer than 300,000 clones, around four fifths seen once. The genes are TRBV16 and TRBJ1-2; TRBD1 matches at 7 bases. This TCR was sampled from a woman aged 70 to 79 with active or convalescent COVID-19. Sequencing was performed on peripheral blood. Written as DNA, the CDR3 is TGTGCCAGCAGCTCCGTTAGCATCGACAGGGTGAACTATGGCTACACCTTC. Translated: CASSSVSIDRVNYGYTF. Supplemented by reference TRBV16 and TRBJ1-2, the full variable domain reads GEEVAQTPKHLVRGEGQKAKLYCAPIKGHSYVFWYQQVLKNEFKFLISFQNENVFDETGMPKERFSAKCLPNSPCSLEIQATKLEDSAVYFCASSSVSIDRVNYGYTFGSGTRLTVV.